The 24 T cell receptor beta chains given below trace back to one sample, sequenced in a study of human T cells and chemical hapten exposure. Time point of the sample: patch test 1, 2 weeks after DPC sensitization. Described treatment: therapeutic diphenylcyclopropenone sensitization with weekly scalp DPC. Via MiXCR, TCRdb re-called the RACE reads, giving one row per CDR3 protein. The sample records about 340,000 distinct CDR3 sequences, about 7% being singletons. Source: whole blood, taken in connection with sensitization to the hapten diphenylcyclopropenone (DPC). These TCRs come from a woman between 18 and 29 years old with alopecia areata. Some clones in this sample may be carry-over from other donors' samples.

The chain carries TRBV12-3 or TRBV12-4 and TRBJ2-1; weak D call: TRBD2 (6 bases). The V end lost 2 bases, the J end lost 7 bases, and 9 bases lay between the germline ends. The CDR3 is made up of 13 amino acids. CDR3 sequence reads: CASSLSGVNEQFF. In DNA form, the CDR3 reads TGTGCCAGCAGTTTATCGGGGGTGAATGAGCAGTTCTTC.

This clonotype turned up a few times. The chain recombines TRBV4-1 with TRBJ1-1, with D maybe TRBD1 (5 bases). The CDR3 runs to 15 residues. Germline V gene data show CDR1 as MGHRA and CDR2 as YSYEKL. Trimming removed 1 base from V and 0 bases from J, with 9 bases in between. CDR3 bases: TGCGCCAGCAGCCAAGCCGACAGATTGAACACTGAAGCTTTCTTT. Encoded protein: CASSQADRLNTEAFF.

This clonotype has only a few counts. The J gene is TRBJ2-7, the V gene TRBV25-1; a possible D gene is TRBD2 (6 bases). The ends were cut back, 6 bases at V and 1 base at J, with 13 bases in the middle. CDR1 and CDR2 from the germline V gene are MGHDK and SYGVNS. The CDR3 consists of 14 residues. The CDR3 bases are TGTGCCAGCAGCTCCCCGGGAGCTTCCTACGAGCAGTACTTC. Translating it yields CASSSPGASYEQYF.

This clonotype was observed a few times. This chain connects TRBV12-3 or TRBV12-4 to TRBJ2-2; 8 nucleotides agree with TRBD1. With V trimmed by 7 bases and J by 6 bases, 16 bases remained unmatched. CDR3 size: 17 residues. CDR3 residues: CASTLPKGQGLPGELFF. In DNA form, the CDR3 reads TGTGCCAGCACCCTCCCTAAAGGACAGGGCCTCCCCGGGGAGCTGTTTTTT.

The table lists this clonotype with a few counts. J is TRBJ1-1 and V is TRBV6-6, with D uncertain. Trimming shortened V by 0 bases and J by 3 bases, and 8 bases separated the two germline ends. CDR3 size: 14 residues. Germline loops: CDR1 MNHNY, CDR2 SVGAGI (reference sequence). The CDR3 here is CASSYSEGYTEAFF. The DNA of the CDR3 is TGTGCCAGCAGTTACTCAGAGGGTTACACTGAAGCTTTCTTT.

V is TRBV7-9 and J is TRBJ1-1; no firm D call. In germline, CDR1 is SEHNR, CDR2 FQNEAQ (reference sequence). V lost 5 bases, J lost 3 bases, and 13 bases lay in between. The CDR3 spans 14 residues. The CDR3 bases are TGTGCCAGCAGCGTAAAGGACGCGTACACTGAAGCTTTCTTT. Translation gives CASSVKDAYTEAFF.

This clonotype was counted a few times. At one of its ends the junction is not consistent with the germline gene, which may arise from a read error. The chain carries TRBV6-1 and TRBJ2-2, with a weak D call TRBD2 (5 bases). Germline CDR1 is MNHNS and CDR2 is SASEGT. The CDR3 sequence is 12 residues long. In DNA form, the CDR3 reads TGTGCCAGCAGCCCGCTCCCCGGGATGATCTTCTTT. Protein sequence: CASSPLPGMIFF.

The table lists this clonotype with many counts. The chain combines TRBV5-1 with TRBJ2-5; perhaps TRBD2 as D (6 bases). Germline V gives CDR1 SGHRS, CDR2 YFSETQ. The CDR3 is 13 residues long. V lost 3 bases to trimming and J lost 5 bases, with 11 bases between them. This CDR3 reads CASSSSSGETQYF. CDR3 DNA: TGCGCCAGCAGCTCTAGTAGCGGTGAGACCCAGTACTTC. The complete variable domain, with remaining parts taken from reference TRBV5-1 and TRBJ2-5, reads KAGVTQTPRYLIKTRGQQVTLSCSPISGHRSVSWYQQTPGQGLQFLFEYFSETQRNKGNFPGRFSGRQFSNSRSEMNVSTLELGDSALYLCASSSSSGETQYFGPGTRLLVL.

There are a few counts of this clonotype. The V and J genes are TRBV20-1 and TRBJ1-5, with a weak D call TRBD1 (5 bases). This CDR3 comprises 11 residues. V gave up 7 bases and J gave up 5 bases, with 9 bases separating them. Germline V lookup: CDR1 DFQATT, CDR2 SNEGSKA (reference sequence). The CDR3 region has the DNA TGCAGTGAGCAGGGAGATCAGCCCCAGCATTTT. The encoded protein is CSEQGDQPQHF.

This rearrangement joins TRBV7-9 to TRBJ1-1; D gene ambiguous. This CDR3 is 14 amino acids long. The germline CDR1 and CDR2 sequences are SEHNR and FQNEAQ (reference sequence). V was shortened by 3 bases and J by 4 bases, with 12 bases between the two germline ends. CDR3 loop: CASSFSEGSTEAFF. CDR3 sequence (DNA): TGTGCCAGCAGCTTTTCTGAAGGTAGCACTGAAGCTTTCTTT.

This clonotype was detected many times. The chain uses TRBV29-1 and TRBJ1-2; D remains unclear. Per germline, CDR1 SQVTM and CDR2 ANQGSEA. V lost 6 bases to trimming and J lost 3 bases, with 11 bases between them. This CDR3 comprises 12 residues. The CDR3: CSVGTGDYGYTF. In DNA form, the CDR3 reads TGCAGCGTCGGCACCGGAGACTATGGCTACACCTTC.

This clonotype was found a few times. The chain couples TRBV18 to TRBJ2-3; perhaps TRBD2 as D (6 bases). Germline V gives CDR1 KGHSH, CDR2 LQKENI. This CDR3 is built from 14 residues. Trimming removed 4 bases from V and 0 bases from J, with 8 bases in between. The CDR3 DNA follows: TGTGCCAGCTCACGCGGGGTTAGCACAGATACGCAGTATTTT. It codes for CASSRGVSTDTQYF.

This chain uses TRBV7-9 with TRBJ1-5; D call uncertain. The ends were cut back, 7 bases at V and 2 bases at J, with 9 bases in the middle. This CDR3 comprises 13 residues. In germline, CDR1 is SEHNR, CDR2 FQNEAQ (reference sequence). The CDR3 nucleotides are TGTGCCAGCATAGTCCCTTGCAATCAGCCCCAGCATTTT. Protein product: CASIVPCNQPQHF. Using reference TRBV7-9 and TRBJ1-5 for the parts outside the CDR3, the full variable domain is DTGVSQNPRHKITKRGQNVTFRCDPISEHNRLYWYRQTLGQGPEFLTYFQNEAQLEKSRLLSDRFSAERPKGSFSTLEIQRTEQGDSAMYLCASIVPCNQPQHFGDGTRLSIL.

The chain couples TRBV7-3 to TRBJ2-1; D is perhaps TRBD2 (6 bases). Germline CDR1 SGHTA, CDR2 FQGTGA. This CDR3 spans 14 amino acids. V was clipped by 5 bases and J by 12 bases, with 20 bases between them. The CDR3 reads CASSLYTGEGGQFF. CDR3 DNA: TGTGCCAGCAGCCTCTATACGGGGGAAGGAGGGCAGTTCTTC.

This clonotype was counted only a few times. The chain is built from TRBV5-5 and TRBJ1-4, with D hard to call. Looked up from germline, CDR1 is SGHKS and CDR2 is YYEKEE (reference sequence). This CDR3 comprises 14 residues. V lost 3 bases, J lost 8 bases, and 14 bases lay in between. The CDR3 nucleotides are TGTGCCAGCAGCTCCCTCCTCCGACAAGAAAAACTGTTTTTT. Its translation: CASSSLLRQEKLFF.

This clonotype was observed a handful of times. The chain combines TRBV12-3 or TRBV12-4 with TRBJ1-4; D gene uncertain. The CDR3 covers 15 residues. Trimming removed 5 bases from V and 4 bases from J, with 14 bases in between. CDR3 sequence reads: CASSPPGRVNEKLFF. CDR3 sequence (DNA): TGTGCCAGCAGTCCGCCTGGGCGGGTTAATGAAAAACTGTTTTTT.

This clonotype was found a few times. The CDR3 region is CASSVKKGGSADTQYF. The CDR3 DNA sequence: TGTGCCAGCAGCGTTAAGAAAGGGGGCTCGGCAGATACGCAGTATTTT. The V and J genes are TRBV9 and TRBJ2-3, with 7 bases lining up with TRBD1. Germline trimming cut 2 bases from V and 4 bases from J; bases unmatched to any gene: 10. The CDR3 is 16 residues long. Germline V gene lookup returns CDR1 SGDLS and CDR2 YYNGEE. The full variable domain, in which reference TRBV9 and TRBJ2-3 provide the parts outside the CDR3, is DSGVTQTPKHLITATGQRVTLRCSPRSGDLSVYWYQQSLDQGLQFLIQYYNGEERAKGNILERFSAQQFPDLHSELNLSSLELGDSALYFCASSVKKGGSADTQYFGPGTRLTVL.

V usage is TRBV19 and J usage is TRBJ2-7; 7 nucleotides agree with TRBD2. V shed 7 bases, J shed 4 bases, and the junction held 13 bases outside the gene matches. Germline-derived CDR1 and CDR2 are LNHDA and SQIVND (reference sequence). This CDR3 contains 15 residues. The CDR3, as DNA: TGTGCCAGTACCCCTTCGGGGGGTGGAGAATACGAGCAGTACTTC. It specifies CASTPSGGGEYEQYF.

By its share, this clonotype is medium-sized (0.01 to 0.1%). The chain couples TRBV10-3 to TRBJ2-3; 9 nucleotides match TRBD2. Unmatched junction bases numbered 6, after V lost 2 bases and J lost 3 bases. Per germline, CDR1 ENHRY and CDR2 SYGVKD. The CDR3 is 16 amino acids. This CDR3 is CAISEQASGVTDTQYF. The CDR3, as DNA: TGTGCCATCAGTGAGCAGGCTAGCGGGGTTACAGATACGCAGTATTTT.

CDR3: CASSQDLRGYSPLHF. In DNA form, the CDR3 reads TGTGCCAGCAGCCAAGACTTAAGGGGATATTCACCCCTCCACTTT. The chain uses TRBV4-2 and TRBJ1-6, with D possibly TRBD1 on 5 matching bases. Germline loops: CDR1 LGHNA, CDR2 YNFKEQ. Trimming removed 0 bases at V and 8 bases at J, with 11 bases between. The CDR3 sequence is 15 residues long.

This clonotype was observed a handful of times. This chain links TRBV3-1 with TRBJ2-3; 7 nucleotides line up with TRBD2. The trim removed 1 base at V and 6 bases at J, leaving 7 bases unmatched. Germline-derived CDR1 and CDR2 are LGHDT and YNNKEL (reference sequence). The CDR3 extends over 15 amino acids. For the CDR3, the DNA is TGTGCCAGCAGCCAAGGTGGACTAGTATCGGATACGCAGTATTTT. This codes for CASSQGGLVSDTQYF.

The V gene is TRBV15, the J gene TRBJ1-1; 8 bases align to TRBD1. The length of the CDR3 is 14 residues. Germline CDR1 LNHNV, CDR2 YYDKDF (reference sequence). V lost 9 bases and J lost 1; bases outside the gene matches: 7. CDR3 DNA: TGTGCCACTAAGCTGGACAGGGCGAACACTGAAGCTTTCTTT. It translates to CATKLDRANTEAFF.

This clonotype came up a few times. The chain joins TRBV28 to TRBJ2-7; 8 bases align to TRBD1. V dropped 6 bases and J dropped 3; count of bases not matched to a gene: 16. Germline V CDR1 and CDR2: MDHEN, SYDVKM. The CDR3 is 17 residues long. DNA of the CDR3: TGTGCCAGCAGGACCGGGACAGGCCCGCGGAGGCTCTACGAGCAGTACTTC. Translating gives CASRTGTGPRRLYEQYF.

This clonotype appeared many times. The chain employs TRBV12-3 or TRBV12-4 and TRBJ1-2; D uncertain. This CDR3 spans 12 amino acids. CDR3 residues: CASSASNYGYTF. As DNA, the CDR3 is TGTGCAAGCTCGGCCAGTAACTATGGCTACACCTTC.